This T cell receptor beta chain was found in a study of blood T cell repertoires in COVID-19. In the study overall: Collection of acute and convalescent COVID-19 samples took place in the United States, Italy and Spain.

The CDR3 covers 13 residues. Germline V lookup: CDR1 SEHNR, CDR2 FQNEAQ (reference sequence). With 1 base removed from V and 3 bases from J, the gap between germline ends came to 6 bases. On this clone itself: Other DNA variants within this sample encode the same CDR3.

Clones were read by immunoSEQ multiplex PCR, and TCRdb kept only the in-frame ones, dropping some. The sample has around 330,000 clones; 85% are singletons. Recruitment covered under 25 US areas and drew participants whose ages spanned roughly 18 to 90 years. Someone with COVID-19 had been met by exposed participants within 2 weeks before study entry. The sequencing sample was made of PBMCs or T cells enriched from blood (not recorded which). The origin of this receptor is a woman under 40 who had been exposed to COVID-19. This chain joins TRBV7-9 and TRBJ1-1; possibly TRBD1 for D (5 bases). The CDR3, as DNA: TGTGCCAGCAGCTTAGGGGGGGACACTGAAGCTTTCTTT. It is translated as CASSLGGDTEAFF.